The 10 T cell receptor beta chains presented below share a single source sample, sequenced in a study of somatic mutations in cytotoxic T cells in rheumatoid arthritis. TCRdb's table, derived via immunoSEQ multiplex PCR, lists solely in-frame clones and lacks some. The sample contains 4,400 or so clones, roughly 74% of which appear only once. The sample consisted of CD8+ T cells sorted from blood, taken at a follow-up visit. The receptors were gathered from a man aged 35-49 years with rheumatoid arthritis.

The CDR3: CASSFGADTQYF. CDR3 nucleotides: TGTGCCAGCAGCTTCGGAGCAGATACGCAGTATTTT. The chain is built from TRBV7-2 and TRBJ2-3; D not certain. Looked up from germline, CDR1 is SGHTA and CDR2 is FQGNSA. The ends were cut back, 3 bases at V and 4 bases at J, with 5 bases in the middle. This CDR3 has 12 amino acids.

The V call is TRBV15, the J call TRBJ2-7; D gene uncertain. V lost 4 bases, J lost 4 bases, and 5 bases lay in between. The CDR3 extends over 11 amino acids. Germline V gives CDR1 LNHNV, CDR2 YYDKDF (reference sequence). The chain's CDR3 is CATSTGYEQYF. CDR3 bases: TGTGCCACCAGCACCGGATACGAGCAGTACTTC.

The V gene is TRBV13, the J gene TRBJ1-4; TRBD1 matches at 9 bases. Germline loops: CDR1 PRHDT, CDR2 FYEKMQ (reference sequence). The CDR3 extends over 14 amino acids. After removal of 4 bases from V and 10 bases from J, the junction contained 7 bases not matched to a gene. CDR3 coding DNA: TGTGCCAGCAGCTCAACAGGGGGCGGGGGAAAACTGTTTTTT. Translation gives CASSSTGGGGKLFF.

The CDR3 reads CASSPSGAVSSYNEQFF. In DNA form, the CDR3 reads TGTGCCAGCAGCCCCAGTGGAGCGGTGAGCTCCTACAATGAGCAGTTCTTC. V and J are TRBV11-2 and TRBJ2-1, with a weak D call TRBD2 (5 bases). V lost 5 bases to trimming and J lost 0 bases, with 17 bases between them. This CDR3 spans 17 amino acids. The V gene's germline CDR1 is SGHAT and CDR2 FQNNGV.

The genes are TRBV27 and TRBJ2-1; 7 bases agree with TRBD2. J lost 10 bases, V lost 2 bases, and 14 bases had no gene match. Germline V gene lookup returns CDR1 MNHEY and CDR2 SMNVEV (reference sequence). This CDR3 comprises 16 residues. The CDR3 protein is CASSLRYGTKGQEQFF. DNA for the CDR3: TGTGCCAGCAGTTTAAGGTACGGGACTAAAGGCCAAGAGCAGTTCTTC.

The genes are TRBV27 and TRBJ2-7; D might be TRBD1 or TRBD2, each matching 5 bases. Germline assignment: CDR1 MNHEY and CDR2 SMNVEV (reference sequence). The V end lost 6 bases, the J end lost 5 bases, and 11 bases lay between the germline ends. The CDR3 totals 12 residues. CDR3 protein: CASRGTPHEQYF. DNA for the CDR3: TGTGCCAGCAGGGGGACGCCCCACGAGCAGTACTTC.

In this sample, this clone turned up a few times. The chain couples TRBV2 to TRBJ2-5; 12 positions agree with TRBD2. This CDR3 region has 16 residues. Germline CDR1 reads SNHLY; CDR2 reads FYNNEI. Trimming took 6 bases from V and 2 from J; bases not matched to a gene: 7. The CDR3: CASSGTSGPTQETQYF. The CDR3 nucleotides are TGTGCCAGCAGCGGGACTAGCGGGCCGACACAAGAGACCCAGTACTTC.

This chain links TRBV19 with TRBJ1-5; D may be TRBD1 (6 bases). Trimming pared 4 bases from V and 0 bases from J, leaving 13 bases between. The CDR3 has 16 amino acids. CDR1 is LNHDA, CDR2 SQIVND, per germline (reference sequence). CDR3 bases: TGTGCCAGTAGTACGGGACACGAGACTAGCAATCAGCCCCAGCATTTT. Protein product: CASSTGHETSNQPQHF. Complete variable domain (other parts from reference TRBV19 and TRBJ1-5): DGGITQSPKYLFRKEGQNVTLSCEQNLNHDAMYWYRQDPGQGLRLIYYSQIVNDFQKGDIAEGYSVSREKKESFPLTVTSAQKNPTAFYLCASSTGHETSNQPQHFGDGTRLSIL.

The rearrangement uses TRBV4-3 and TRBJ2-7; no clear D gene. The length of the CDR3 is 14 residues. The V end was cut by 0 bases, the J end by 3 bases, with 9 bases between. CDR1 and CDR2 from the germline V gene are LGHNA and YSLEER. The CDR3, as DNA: TGCGCCAGCAGCCAAGATATGAGTGGCTACGAGCAGTACTTC. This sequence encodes CASSQDMSGYEQYF.

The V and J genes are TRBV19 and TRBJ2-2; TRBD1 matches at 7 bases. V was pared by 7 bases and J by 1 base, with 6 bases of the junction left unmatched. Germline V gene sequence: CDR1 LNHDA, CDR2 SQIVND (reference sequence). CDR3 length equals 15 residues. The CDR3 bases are TGTGCCAGTACCTATGACAGGGTGAACACCGGGGAGCTGTTTTTT. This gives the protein CASTYDRVNTGELFF.